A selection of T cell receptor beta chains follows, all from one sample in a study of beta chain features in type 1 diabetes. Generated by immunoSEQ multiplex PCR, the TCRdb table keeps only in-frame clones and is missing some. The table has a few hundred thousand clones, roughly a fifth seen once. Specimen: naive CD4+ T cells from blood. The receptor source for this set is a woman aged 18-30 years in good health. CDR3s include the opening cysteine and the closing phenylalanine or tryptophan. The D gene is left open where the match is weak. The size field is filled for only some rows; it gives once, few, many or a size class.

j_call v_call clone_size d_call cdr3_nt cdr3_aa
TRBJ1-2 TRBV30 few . TGTGCCTGGAGTGGGGGACACGGAGCGGCTAACTATGGCTACACCTTC CAWSGGHGAANYGYTF
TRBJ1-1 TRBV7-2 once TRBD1 TGTGCCAGCAGCTTAATTCAGGCAGGGGGCAACACTGAAGCTTTCTTT CASSLIQAGGNTEAFF
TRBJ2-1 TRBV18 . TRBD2 TGTGCCAGCTCACCACCGACGGGAGGACGATACAATGAGCAGTTCTTC CASSPPTGGRYNEQFF
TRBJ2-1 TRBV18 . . TGTGCCAGCTCACCACTAACCGCAGGGGCGCCTGAGCAGTTCTTC CASSPLTAGAPEQFF
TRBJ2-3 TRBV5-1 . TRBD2 TGCGCCAGCAGCTTAAATCCCGGGACTACCTTCACAGATACGCAGTATTTT CASSLNPGTTFTDTQYF
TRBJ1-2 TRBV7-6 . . TGTGCCAGCAGCCCAAGGGGGGGCTATGGCTACACCTTC CASSPRGGYGYTF
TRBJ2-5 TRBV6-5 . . TGTGCCAGCAGTTACTCGTCCGGGGAGACCCAGTACTTC CASSYSSGETQYF
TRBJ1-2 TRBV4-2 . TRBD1 TGTGCCAGCAGCCAACCGGGACAGGGGGCCTATGGCTACACCTTC CASSQPGQGAYGYTF
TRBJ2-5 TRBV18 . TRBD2 TGTGCCAGCTCACTCACTAGCGGGGACCTCCAAGAGACCCAGTACTTC CASSLTSGDLQETQYF
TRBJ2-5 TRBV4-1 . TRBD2 TGCGCCAGCAGCCAAGGCCGGGGAAGACTAGCGGGGGGCCAGGGGGAGACCCAGTACTTC CASSQGRGRLAGGQGETQYF
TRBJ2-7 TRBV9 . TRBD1 TGTGCCAGCAGCGTAGAAGGGACAGGGGGCGCCGAGCAGTACTTC CASSVEGTGGAEQYF
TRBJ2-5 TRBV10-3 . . TGTGCCATCAGTGCTCCCAGACAAGAGACCCAGTACTTC CAISAPRQETQYF
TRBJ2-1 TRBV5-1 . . TGCGCCAGCAGCTTGGCCACTGGTCTGGATGAGCAGTTCTTC CASSLATGLDEQFF
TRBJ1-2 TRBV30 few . TGTGCCTGGCGTTCGCCGGGGGAAACCTATGGCTACACCTTC CAWRSPGETYGYTF
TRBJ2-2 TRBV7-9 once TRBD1 TGTGCCAATCAACAGGGGCAGGGGACCACCGGGGAGCTGTTTTTT CANQQGQGTTGELFF
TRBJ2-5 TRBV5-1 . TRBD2 TGCGCCAGCAGCTTGGGACTAGCGGGAGGCCAAGAGACCCAGTACTTC CASSLGLAGGQETQYF
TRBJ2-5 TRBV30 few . TGTGCCTGGAGTGGGTCAGCGGGAGAGACCCAGTACTTC CAWSGSAGETQYF
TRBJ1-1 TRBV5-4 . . TGTGCCAGCAGCTTGGCCCGGGGAGAAGCTTTCTTT CASSLARGEAFF
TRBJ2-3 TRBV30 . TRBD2 TGTGCCTGGAGTCCTGGATTAGCGGGAGGCACAGATACGCAGTATTTT CAWSPGLAGGTDTQYF
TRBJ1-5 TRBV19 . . TGTGCCAGTAACGGCAGGGGTAGCAATCAGCCCCAGCATTTT CASNGRGSNQPQHF
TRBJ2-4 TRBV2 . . TGTGCCAGCAATCGACAGGATGAGAACATTCAGTACTTC CASNRQDENIQYF
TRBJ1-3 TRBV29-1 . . TGCAGCGTTGACTCGAGGGGGACTGGAAACACCATATATTTT CSVDSRGTGNTIYF
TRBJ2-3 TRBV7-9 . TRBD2 TGTGCCAGCCCCTGGGGACTAGCGAATAGCACAGATACGCAGTATTTT CASPWGLANSTDTQYF
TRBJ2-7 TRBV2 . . TGTGCCAGCAGTGGTGAGACGGGCGAGCAGTACTTC CASSGETGEQYF
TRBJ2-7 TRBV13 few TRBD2 TGTGCCAGCAGCCCCCCGCGGGGGTACGAGCAGTACTTC CASSPPRGYEQYF
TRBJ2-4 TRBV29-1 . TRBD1 TGCAGCGTTGAGAGACAGGGGTTAGCCAAAAACATTCAGTACTTC CSVERQGLAKNIQYF
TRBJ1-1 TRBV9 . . TGTGCCAGCACGCCCGGGTTGGGGGGTGAAGCTTTCTTT CASTPGLGGEAFF
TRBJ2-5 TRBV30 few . TGTGCCTGGAGTGTAGGGGGTAGCCGCCACCAAGAGACCCAGTACTTC CAWSVGGSRHQETQYF
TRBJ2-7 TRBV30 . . TGTGCCTGGAGGGGCAGCTACGAGCAGTACTTC CAWRGSYEQYF
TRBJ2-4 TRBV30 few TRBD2 TGTGCCTGGACCCTCCCGGGGGGTCACATTCAGTACTTC CAWTLPGGHIQYF
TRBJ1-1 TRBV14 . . TGTGCCAGCAGCCCGGCGGGGTCCTCTGAAGCTTTCTTT CASSPAGSSEAFF
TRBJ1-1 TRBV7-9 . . TGTGCCAGCAGCTCAAGTACAGGTGAAGCTTTCTTT CASSSSTGEAFF
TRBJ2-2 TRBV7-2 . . TGTGCCAGCAGCTTAGGGCTTAACACCGGGGAGCTGTTTTTT CASSLGLNTGELFF
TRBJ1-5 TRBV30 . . TGTGCCTGGAGTGTACTAGGTCAGGGGAACAATCAGCCCCAGCATTTT CAWSVLGQGNNQPQHF
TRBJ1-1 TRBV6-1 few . TGTGCCAGTAGAGAATCTATGAACACTGAAGCTTTCTTT CASRESMNTEAFF
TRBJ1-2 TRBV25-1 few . TGTGCCAGCAGTTCGTGGTTAGCGGATGGCTACACCTTC CASSSWLADGYTF
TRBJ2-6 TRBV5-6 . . TGTGCCAGCAGTCAGGGGGCCAACGTCCTGACTTTC CASSQGANVLTF
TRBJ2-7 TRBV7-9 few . TGTGCCAGTTCCCGTGACACAACTTTTCCCTACGAGCAGTACTTC CASSRDTTFPYEQYF
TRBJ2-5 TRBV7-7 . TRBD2 TGTGCTAGCAGCTTAGAACTAGCGGTCTCACAAGAGACCCAGTACTTC CASSLELAVSQETQYF
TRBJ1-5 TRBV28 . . TGTGCCAGCAGTTTAGCGGCGTTCAGAGGCAATCAGCCCCAGCATTTT CASSLAAFRGNQPQHF
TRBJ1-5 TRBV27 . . TGTGCCAGCAGTCTAGGGCGAGGGCCAAGGGGCAATCAGCCCCAGCATTTT CASSLGRGPRGNQPQHF
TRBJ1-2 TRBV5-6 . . TGTGCCAGCAGCTTGCAAGGGGTCTGGGGCTACACCTTC CASSLQGVWGYTF
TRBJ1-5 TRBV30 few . TGTGCCTGGAGTGTAGGGACATCGGGTCAGCCCCAGCATTTT CAWSVGTSGQPQHF
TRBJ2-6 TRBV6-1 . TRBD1 TGTGCCAGCAGTGCGACCGGGACAGGACTCTCTGGGGCCAACGTCCTGACTTTC CASSATGTGLSGANVLTF
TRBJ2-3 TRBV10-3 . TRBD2 TGTGCCACTTCTAGCGGAGGACTCACAGATACGCAGTATTTT CATSSGGLTDTQYF